One TCR beta chain is described in this entry. The antigen is unknown. This specimen belongs to a study of post-analysis software for immune sequencing data. Study-wide findings and caveats: Significantly lower normalized Chao1 diversity was found in patients with multiple sclerosis relative to controls.

Unique molecular identifiers were present in the TCR beta cDNA libraries. When 1 to 10 million T cells were used, they gave approximately 530,000 cDNA molecules. TCRdb re-called the PCR reads through MiXCR, storing one row per CDR3 protein. Here the sample spans approximately 690,000 distinct CDR3 sequences, over 45% being singletons. The sample consisted of blood. The sequence derives from a girl aged 2 to 9 with multiple sclerosis.

DNA of the CDR3: TGTGCCAGCAAGGCTCGGACAGACTATCAGCCCCAGCATTTT. Translating it yields CASKARTDYQPQHF. The chain links TRBV6-2 or TRBV6-3 to TRBJ1-5; a weak D match, TRBD1 (6 bases). From germline, CDR1 is MNHEY and CDR2 SVGEGT. Trimming removed 7 bases at V and 5 bases at J, with 15 bases between. CDR3 size: 14 residues.